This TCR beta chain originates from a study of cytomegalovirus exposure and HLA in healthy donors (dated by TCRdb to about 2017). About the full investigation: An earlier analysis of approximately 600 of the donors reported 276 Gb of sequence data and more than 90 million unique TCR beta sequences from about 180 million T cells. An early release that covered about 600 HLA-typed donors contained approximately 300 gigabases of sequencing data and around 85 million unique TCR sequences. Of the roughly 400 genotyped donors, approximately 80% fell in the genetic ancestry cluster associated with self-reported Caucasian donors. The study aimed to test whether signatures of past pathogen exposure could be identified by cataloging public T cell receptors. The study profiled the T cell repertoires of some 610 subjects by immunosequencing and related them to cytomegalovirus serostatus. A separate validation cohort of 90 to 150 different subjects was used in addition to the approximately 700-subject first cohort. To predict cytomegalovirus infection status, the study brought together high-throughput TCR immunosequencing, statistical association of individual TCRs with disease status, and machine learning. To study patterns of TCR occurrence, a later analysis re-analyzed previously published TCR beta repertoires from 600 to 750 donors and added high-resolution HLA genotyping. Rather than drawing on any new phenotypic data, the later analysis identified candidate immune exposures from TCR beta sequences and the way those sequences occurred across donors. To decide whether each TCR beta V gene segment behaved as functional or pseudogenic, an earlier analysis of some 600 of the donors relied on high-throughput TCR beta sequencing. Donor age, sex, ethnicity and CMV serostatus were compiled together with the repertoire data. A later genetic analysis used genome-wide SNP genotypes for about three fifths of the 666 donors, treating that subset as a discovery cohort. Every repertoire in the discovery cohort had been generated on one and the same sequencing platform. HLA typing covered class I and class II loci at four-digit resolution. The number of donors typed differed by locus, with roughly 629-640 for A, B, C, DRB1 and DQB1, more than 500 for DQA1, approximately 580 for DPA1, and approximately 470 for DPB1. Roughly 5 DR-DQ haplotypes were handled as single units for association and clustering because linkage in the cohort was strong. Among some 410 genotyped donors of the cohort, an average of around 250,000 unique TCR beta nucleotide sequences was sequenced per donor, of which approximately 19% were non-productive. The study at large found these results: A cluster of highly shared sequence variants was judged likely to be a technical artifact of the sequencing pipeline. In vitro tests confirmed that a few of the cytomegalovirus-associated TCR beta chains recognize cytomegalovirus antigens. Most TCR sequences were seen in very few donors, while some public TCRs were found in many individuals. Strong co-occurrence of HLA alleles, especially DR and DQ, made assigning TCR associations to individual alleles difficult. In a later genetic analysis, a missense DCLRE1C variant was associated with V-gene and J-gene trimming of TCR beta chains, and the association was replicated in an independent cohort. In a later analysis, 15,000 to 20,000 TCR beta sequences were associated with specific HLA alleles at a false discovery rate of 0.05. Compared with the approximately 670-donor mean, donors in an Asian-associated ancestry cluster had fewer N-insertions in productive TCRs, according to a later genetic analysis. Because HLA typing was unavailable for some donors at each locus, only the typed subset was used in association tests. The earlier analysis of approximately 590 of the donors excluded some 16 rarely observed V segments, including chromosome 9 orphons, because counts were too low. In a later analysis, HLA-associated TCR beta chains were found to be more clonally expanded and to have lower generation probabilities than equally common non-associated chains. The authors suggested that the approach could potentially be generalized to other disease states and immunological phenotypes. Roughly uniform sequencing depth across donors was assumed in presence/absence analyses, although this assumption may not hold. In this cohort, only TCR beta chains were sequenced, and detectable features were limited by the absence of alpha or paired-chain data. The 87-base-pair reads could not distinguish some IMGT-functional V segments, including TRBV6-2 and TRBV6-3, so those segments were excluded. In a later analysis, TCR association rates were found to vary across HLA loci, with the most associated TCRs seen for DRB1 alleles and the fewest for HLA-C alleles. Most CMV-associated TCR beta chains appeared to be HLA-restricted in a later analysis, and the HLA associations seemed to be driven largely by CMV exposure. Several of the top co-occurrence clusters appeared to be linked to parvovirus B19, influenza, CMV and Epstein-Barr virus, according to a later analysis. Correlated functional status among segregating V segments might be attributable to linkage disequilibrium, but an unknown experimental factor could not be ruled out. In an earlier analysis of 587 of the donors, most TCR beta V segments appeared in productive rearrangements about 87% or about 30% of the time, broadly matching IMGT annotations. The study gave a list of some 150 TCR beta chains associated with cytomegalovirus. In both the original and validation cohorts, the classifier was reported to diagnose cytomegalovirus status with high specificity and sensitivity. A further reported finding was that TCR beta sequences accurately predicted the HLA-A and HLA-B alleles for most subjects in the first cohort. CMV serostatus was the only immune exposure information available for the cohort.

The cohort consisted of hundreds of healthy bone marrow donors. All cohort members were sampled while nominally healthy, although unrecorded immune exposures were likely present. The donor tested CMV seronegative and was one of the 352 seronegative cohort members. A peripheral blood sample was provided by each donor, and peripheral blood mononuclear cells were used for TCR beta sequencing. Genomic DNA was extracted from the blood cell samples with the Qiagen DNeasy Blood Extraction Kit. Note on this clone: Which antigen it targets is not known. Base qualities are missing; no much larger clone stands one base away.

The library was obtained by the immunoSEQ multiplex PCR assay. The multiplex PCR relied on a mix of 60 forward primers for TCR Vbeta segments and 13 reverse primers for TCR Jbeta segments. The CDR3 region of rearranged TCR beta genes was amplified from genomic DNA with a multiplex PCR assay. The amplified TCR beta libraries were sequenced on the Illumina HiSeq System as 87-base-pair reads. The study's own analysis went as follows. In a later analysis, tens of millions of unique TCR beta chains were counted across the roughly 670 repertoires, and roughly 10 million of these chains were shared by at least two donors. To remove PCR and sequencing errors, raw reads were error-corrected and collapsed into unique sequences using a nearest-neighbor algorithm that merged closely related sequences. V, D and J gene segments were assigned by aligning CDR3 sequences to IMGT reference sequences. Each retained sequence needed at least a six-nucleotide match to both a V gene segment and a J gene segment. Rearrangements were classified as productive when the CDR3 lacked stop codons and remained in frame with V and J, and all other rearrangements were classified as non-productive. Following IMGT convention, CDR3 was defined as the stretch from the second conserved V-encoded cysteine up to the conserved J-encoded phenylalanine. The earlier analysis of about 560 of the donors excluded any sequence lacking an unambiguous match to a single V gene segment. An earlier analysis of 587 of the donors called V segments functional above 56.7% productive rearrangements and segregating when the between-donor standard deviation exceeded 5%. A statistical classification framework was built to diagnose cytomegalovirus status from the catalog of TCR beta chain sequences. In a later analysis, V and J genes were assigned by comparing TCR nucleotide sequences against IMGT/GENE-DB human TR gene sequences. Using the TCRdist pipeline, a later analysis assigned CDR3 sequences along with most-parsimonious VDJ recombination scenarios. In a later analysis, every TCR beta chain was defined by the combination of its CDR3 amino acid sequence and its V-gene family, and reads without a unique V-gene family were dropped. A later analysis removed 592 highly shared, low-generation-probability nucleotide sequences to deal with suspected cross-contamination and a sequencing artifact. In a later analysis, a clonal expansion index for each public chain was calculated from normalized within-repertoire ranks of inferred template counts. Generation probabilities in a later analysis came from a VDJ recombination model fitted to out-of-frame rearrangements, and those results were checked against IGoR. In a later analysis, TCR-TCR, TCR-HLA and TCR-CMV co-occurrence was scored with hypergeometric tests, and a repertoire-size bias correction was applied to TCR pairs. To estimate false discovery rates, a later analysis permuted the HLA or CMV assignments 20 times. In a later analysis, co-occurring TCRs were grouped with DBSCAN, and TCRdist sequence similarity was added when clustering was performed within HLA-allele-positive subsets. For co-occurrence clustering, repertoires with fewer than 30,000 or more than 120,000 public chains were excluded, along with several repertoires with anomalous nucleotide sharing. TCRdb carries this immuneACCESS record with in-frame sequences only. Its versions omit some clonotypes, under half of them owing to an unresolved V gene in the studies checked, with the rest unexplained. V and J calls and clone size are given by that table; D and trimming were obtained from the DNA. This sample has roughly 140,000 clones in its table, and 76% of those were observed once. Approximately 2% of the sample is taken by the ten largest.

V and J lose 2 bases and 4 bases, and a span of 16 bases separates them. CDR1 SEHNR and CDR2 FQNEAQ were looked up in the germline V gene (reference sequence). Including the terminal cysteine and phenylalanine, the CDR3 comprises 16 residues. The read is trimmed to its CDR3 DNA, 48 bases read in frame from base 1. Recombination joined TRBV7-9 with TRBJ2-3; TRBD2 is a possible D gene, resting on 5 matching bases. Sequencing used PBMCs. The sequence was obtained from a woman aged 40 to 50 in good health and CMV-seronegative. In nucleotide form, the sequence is TGTGCCAGCAGCTTATTGGAGGAAGCCTACGCAGATACGCAGTATTTT. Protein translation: CASSLLEEAYADTQYF.